Below, one T cell receptor beta chain is given with its context. In its sample, this clonotype was seen many times. There is no known antigen for this receptor. Per-base qualities were not stored, and no clone one base away is much larger. The library was obtained by multiplex PCR. Data came from an Illumina HiSeq 4000. To build TCR beta libraries, CDR3 regions were amplified by Arm-PCR using iRepertoire HTBI primers. Gel purification was performed on PCR products prior to sequencing. The original methods were these. A total of roughly 65 TRBV and under 15 TRBJ segments were identified across samples and were used for gene usage analysis of CDR3 amino acid clonotypes. COPE and FqMerger were used to merge filtered high-quality paired reads into contigs. Contigs were aligned with BLAST to IMGT TRBV, TRBD and TRBJ reference genes, and CDR3 was defined per IMGT. Any clonotype with a frequency above 0.1% was classified as a highly expanded clone. Shannon entropy served as the measure of repertoire diversity, while the Gini coefficient captured V-J evenness. A clonotype was considered public if more than one individual shared it. TCRdb reprocessed the public reads (quality trimming at Q25 with fastp, clone calling with MiXCR) and kept in-frame beta chains. One record per CDR3 amino acid sequence lists the most common genes and DNA. V and J calls and clone size were set by TCRdb, not the authors. A total of about 430,000 distinct CDR3 sequences appear in this sample, 15% of them only once. The top ten hold approximately 7.8% of the sample.

The sample is drawn from a study of regulatory T cells in long-lasting Graves disease (dated by TCRdb to about 2021). Study-wide context: Newly diagnosed Graves' disease patients had taken antithyroid drugs for less than 3 months. Peripheral blood TCR sequencing and RNA sequencing compared persistent Graves' disease patients with newly diagnosed Graves' disease patients. The study took place in China and was registered as a clinical trial. TCR sequencing covered 13 persistent and 20 newly diagnosed Graves' disease patients, 33 samples in total. What the authors observed across the whole study: Only peripheral blood was studied, because thyroid tissue, the primary lesion, was inaccessible. The small sample size was acknowledged by the authors as a limitation that may reduce accuracy. A larger number of public clonotypes was shared among persistent patients (approximately 3,000) than among newly diagnosed patients (roughly 970). TRBV28, TRBJ1-2 and TRBJ2-5 were preferentially used in persistent disease, while TRBV20-1 and TRBJ2-1 were favored in newly diagnosed disease. Compared with newly diagnosed patients, persistent Graves' disease patients had lower TCR Shannon entropy and fewer highly expanded clones, which suggests clonal expansion. Only the TCR beta chain was sequenced and analyzed.

The CDR1 and CDR2 encoded by the germline V gene (reference sequence) are LGHDT and YNNKEL. The CDR3 holds 12 amino acids from the cysteine to the phenylalanine. The kept DNA is CDR3 alone, 36 bases in frame from the first base. V gives up 3 bases and J gives up 7 bases, and the segment between their germline ends measures 9 bases. What the time point label conveys for this sample: newly diagnosed GD, antithyroid drugs for less than 3 months. RNA was extracted from PBMCs in TRIzol for both TCR sequencing and RNA sequencing. The diagnosis of Graves' disease followed American Thyroid Association guidelines. The patients came from an endocrinology department in Xi'an, China. Each patient gave 7 to 9.5 milliliters of peripheral blood, collected in an EDTA anticoagulant tube. PBMCs were isolated by Ficoll Paque Plus density gradient separation without further T cell sorting. An Agilent 2100 Bioanalyzer and agarose gel were used to check RNA quality, and a NanoDrop 2000 was used to measure RNA concentration.

This sample was shared with a second study, whose subject was T cells in Graves' hyperthyroidism and ophthalmopathy. Looking at the second paper: Stable Graves' hyperthyroidism was defined as the absence of progression to ophthalmopathy over 18 months of follow-up. The hyperthyroidism patients were between 18 and 65 years old and newly diagnosed, with a disease duration of less than 2 months. Exclusion was applied to patients with uncontrolled infections, other autoimmune diseases, pregnancy or lactation. Diagnoses were established on the basis of clinical symptoms, serum thyroxine and TRAb, thyroid ultrasound, and orbital computed tomography. The first round of RT-PCR for the TCR CDR3 was performed with the HTBI primer set and the Qiagen OneStep RT-PCR kit. Blood samples also contained most of the expanded thyroid clonotypes (frequency above 0.001), which suggests that blood repertoires may reflect thyroid immune responses. A 13 V-J signature model separated ophthalmopathy from stable hyperthyroidism, with about 90% sensitivity and roughly 84% specificity in cross-validation and 80%/75% in testing. In validation, the model predicted progression to ophthalmopathy with 55% to 71% sensitivity and 72% to 85% specificity, a median of roughly seven months before onset. To identify TCR V-J signatures that set the groups apart, the researchers used a discovery cohort of about a hundred patients, made up of 40 to 45 with Graves' ophthalmopathy and about 55 with stable Graves' hyperthyroidism. Prospective prediction of ophthalmopathy was tested in an independent validation cohort of 18 to 20 hyperthyroidism patients and some 17 patients who later progressed to ophthalmopathy. The roughly 100 discovery patients were randomly divided into training and test sets at a 7:3 ratio. The study also compared thyroid tissue and blood T-cell repertoires from roughly six Graves' hyperthyroidism patients. Following sampling, methimazole starting at 30 mg daily was given to hyperthyroidism patients, and high-dose intravenous methylprednisolone was given to ophthalmopathy patients. Libraries were constructed in a second round of multiplex PCR, after which size selection and purification were carried out. Libraries were sequenced paired-end with 100 bp reads on an Illumina HiSeq2000. SOAPnuke was used to process the raw data, throwing out any read that contained adapters or uncalled bases, had a mean Phred below 15, or lacked an exact constant-primer or identifier match. COPE v1.2.5 was used to merge the high-quality paired reads, and each unique nucleotide sequence was defined as a clonotype. Clonotypes were aligned to IMGT TRBV, TRBD and TRBJ reference segments using MiTCR v1.1. Only V-J combinations with frequency above 0.0001, covering about 99% of repertoires, were analysed. The TCS score was defined as the ratio of F50 (clonal expansion) to E x V (chaos), calculated using BLOSUM62-based TCRdist between CDR3 peptides within each V-J. Welch's t-statistics and random forest reduced 514 V-J features to about 13, which were used in a naive Bayes classifier (R e1071). No statistical method was used to fix the sample size in advance, and group allocation was not hidden from the investigators. TCR Vbeta CDR3 sequencing of approximately 140 peripheral blood samples (around 45 ophthalmopathy, 75 hyperthyroidism and around 17 progressor patients) is reported in the paper.

The TCR comes from a woman aged 40 to 50 with Graves disease. Donor details come from another sample of the same person, matched by shared clones. The sample here was peripheral blood mononuclear cells (PBMCs), taken at new diagnosis, from a patient treated with antithyroid drugs. In this chain, TRBV3-1 is recombined with TRBJ1-1, with the D gene call left open. The CDR3 corresponds to CASSHNQREAFF. The sequenced DNA: TGTGCCAGCAGCCATAATCAGCGTGAAGCTTTCTTT. The entire variable domain, with the stretches around the CDR3 drawn from the reference TRBV3-1 and TRBJ1-1 proteins, is DTAVSQTPKYLVTQMGNDKSIKCEQNLGHDTMYWYKQDSKKFLKIMFSYNNKELIINETVPNRFSPKSPDKAHLNLHINSLELGDSAVYFCASSHNQREAFFGQGTRLTVV.